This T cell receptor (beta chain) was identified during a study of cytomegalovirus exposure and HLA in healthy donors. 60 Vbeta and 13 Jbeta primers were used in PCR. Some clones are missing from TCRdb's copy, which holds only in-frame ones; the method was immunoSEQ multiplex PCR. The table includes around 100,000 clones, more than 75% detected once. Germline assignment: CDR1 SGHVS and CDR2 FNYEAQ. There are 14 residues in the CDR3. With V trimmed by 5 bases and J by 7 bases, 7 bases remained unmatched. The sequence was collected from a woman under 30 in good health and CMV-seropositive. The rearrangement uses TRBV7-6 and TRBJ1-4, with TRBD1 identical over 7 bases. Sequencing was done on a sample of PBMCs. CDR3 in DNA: TGTGCCAGCAGCATGACCGGGACAGCTGAAAAACTGTTTTTT. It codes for CASSMTGTAEKLFF.